This is a list of T cell receptor beta chains from one sample in a study of PD-1 blockade in classical Hodgkin lymphoma. Produced via immunoSEQ multiplex PCR; TCRdb's table is partial and in-frame only. The sample holds tens of thousands of clones, just over 75% seen once. Source: peripheral blood mononuclear cells (PBMCs), taken before the fourth cycle of nivolumab. Every receptor here comes from a human donor with classical Hodgkin lymphoma. Both conserved end residues are part of each CDR3. The order of the fields is J gene, D gene, clone size, V gene, CDR3 protein, CDR3 DNA. D genes are given only for firm matches. Part of the rows lack a size; the others show once, few, many or a class for expanded clones.

>TRBJ2-1|-|-|TRBV7-2
CASSLAYGAYNEQFF
TGTGCCAGCAGCTTAGCCTACGGGGCCTACAATGAGCAGTTCTTC
>TRBJ2-2|-|-|TRBV5-1
CASSFPTKVQGNTGELFF
TGCGCCAGCAGCTTCCCGACGAAAGTTCAGGGAAACACCGGGGAGCTGTTTTTT
>TRBJ1-1|-|-|TRBV29-1
CSVRPQGLNTEAFF
TGCAGCGTCCGACCTCAGGGATTGAACACTGAAGCTTTCTTT
>TRBJ2-2|TRBD1|-|TRBV7-9
CASSSQGAKAGELFF
TGTGCCAGCAGCTCCCAGGGGGCAAAGGCCGGGGAGCTGTTTTTT
>TRBJ1-2|TRBD1|-|TRBV5-4
CASSLGTGGYTF
TGTGCCAGCAGCCTGGGGACAGGTGGCTACACCTTC
>TRBJ2-7|-|medium-sized|TRBV14
CASSHSYEQYF
TGTGCCAGCAGCCACAGCTACGAGCAGTACTTC
>TRBJ2-5|TRBD1|-|TRBV19
CASSYPGGLQTQYF
TGTGCCAGTAGTTATCCAGGGGGCCTACAGACCCAGTACTTC
>TRBJ2-7|TRBD2|-|TRBV28
CASSSPGLEDYEQYF
TGTGCCAGCAGTTCACCGGGACTAGAAGACTACGAGCAGTACTTC
>TRBJ2-2|-|-|TRBV6-6
CASSYSSMELAGELFF
TGTGCCAGCAGTTACTCGAGCATGGAATTGGCCGGGGAGCTGTTTTTT
>TRBJ2-2|TRBD1|-|TRBV7-9
CASSRPGGADTGELFF
TGTGCCAGCAGTCGCCCAGGGGGCGCCGACACCGGGGAGCTGTTTTTT
>TRBJ2-3|-|-|TRBV30
CAWSLGYTDTQYF
TGTGCCTGGAGTTTGGGTTACACAGATACGCAGTATTTT
>TRBJ1-2|-|few|TRBV6-5
CASSYAGITGYTF
TGTGCCAGCAGTTACGCTGGCATCACTGGCTACACCTTC
>TRBJ2-3|TRBD2|-|TRBV29-1
CSVAPRGSTDTQYF
TGCAGCGTTGCCCCGCGGGGGAGCACAGATACGCAGTATTTT
>TRBJ1-6|TRBD1|-|TRBV19
CASSSRPTGGLTNSPLHF
TGTGCCAGTAGTTCCCGTCCGACAGGGGGACTCACTAATTCACCCCTCCACTTT
>TRBJ2-5|-|-|TRBV19
CASNDRGETQYF
TGTGCCAGTAACGACCGTGGGGAGACCCAGTACTTC
>TRBJ2-6|TRBD1|once|TRBV27
CASSHDRAGANVLTF
TGTGCCAGCAGTCATGACAGGGCTGGGGCCAACGTCCTGACTTTC
>TRBJ2-5|TRBD1|-|TRBV7-9
CASSSRDSETQYF
TGTGCCAGCAGCTCCCGGGACAGCGAGACCCAGTACTTC
>TRBJ2-7|-|-|TRBV29-1
CSVEGSRGPSTYEQYF
TGCAGCGTTGAAGGTTCGAGGGGCCCAAGTACCTACGAGCAGTACTTC
>TRBJ2-3|-|-|TRBV27
CASSLSGISTDTQYF
TGTGCCAGCAGCCTTAGCGGAATTAGCACAGATACGCAGTATTTT
>TRBJ2-5|-|once|TRBV6-1
CASRLRGVRETQYF
TGTGCCAGCAGACTCAGGGGGGTACGAGAGACCCAGTACTTC
>TRBJ2-5|TRBD2|-|TRBV28
CASSRLAGAGGTQYF
TGTGCCAGCAGCCGACTAGCGGGGGCCGGGGGGACCCAGTACTTC
>TRBJ2-1|-|-|TRBV15
CATSRTTARYYNEQFF
TGTGCCACCAGCCGAACGACAGCAAGATACTACAATGAGCAGTTCTTC
>TRBJ2-5|-|-|TRBV9
CASSVGTQETQYF
TGTGCCAGCAGCGTAGGGACCCAAGAGACCCAGTACTTC
>TRBJ2-3|-|-|TRBV30
CAWSVGGGTDTQYF
TGTGCCTGGAGTGTAGGTGGGGGGACGGATACGCAGTATTTT
>TRBJ1-1|TRBD1|-|TRBV5-1
CASSLTGTGVTEAFF
TGCGCCAGCAGCTTGACCGGGACAGGGGTCACTGAAGCTTTCTTT
>TRBJ1-2|-|-|TRBV19
CASSIDSGTGYTF
TGTGCCAGTAGTATAGATTCGGGGACCGGCTACACCTTC
>TRBJ2-3|-|-|TRBV5-1
CASSSFTDTQYF
TGCGCCAGCAGCTCGTTCACAGATACGCAGTATTTT
>TRBJ1-2|-|-|TRBV11-1
CASSLTVKGYGYTF
TGTGCCAGCAGCCTTACGGTAAAGGGCTATGGCTACACCTTC
>TRBJ2-5|-|-|TRBV7-9
CASSLTLQETQYF
TGTGCCAGCAGCTTAACCTTACAAGAGACCCAGTACTTC
>TRBJ1-2|-|-|TRBV10-3
CATGSGAQSYGYTF
TGTGCTACAGGGTCCGGGGCCCAATCCTATGGCTACACCTTC
>TRBJ2-7|-|once|TRBV5-1
CASSRDGSYEQYF
TGCGCCAGCAGTCGGGACGGATCCTACGAGCAGTACTTC
>TRBJ2-3|-|once|TRBV21-1
CASSKVELAGITDTQYF
TGTGCCAGCAGCAAAGTAGAGCTAGCGGGGATCACAGATACGCAGTATTTT
>TRBJ2-1|-|-|TRBV7-9
CASSLEFGREARRNEQFF
TGTGCCAGCAGCTTAGAATTTGGCAGAGAGGCCCGGAGGAATGAGCAGTTCTTC
>TRBJ2-3|-|-|TRBV7-2
CASKTGASTDTQYF
TGTGCCAGCAAAACGGGGGCCAGCACAGATACGCAGTATTTT
>TRBJ1-1|-|-|TRBV5-1
CASSFRQGNTEAFF
TGCGCCAGCAGCTTTAGGCAGGGGAACACTGAAGCTTTCTTT
>TRBJ2-3|TRBD1|few|TRBV14
CASSQDWSETGVSTDTQYF
TGTGCCAGCAGCCAAGATTGGTCCGAGACAGGGGTCAGCACAGATACGCAGTATTTT
>TRBJ1-2|-|-|TRBV6-6
CASRGNYGYTF
TGTGCCAGCCGGGGGAACTATGGCTACACCTTC